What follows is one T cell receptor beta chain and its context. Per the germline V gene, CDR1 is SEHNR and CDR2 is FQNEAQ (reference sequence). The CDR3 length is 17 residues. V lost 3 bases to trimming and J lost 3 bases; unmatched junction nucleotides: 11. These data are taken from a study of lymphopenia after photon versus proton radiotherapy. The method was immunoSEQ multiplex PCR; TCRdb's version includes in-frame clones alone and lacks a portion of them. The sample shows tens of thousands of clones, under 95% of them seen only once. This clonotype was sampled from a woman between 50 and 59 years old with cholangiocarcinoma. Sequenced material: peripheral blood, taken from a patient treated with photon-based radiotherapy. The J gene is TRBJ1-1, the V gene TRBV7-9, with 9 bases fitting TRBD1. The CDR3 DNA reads TGTGCCAGCAGCTTGACCCTCCCGGGACAGGGTCACACTGAAGCTTTCTTT. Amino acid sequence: CASSLTLPGQGHTEAFF.